What follows are 28 T cell receptor beta chains derived from one specimen sequenced in a study of shared clonotypes between healthy human individuals. Naive CD8 populations comprised CD45RO-negative cells positively selected for CCR7, excluding terminally differentiated effector memory CD45RA+ cells. Data came from immunoSEQ multiplex PCR; TCRdb stores just in-frame clones and leaves some out. The sample shows 2 million or so clones, about 94% of them seen only once. Material: naive CD8+ T cells sorted from blood. All receptors derive from a man aged 18 to 30 in good health.

The genes are TRBV27 and TRBJ2-7; D is unresolved. This CDR3 has 11 amino acids. The germline CDR1 and CDR2 sequences are MNHEY and SMNVEV (reference sequence). V gave up 8 bases and J gave up 7 bases, with 12 bases separating them. The CDR3 bases are TGTGCCAGCTCCTACCTAGGGGAGCAGTACTTC. Protein: CASSYLGEQYF.

The V and J genes are TRBV29-1 and TRBJ2-7, with D tentatively TRBD1 (6 bases). This CDR3 region has 13 residues. V was trimmed by 4 bases and J by 6 bases, leaving 16 bases between them. Germline V gene data show CDR1 as SQVTM and CDR2 as ANQGSEA. In DNA form, the CDR3 reads TGCAGCGTTGCAGGGGCTCTTGACTCCGAGCAGTACTTC. Amino acids: CSVAGALDSEQYF.

This chain links TRBV6-5 with TRBJ2-7; 11 bases are a match to TRBD1. The ends lost 5 bases at V and 3 bases at J; junction bases unmatched: 6. The CDR3 loop spans 15 amino acids. Per germline, CDR1 MNHEY and CDR2 SVGAGI. The CDR3 sequence is CASSVGQGAFYEQYF. The DNA for the CDR3 is TGTGCCAGCAGTGTCGGACAGGGGGCTTTCTACGAGCAGTACTTC.

The rearrangement uses TRBV7-2 and TRBJ1-2; 8 bases are shared with TRBD1. CDR3 length: 16 residues. The germline gives CDR1 SGHTA, CDR2 FQGNSA. The J segment lost 6 bases and the V segment lost 5 bases, leaving 14 bases of the junction unmatched. The CDR3 loop reads CASSPHTTDRVDGYTF. DNA of the CDR3: TGTGCCAGCAGCCCACACACAACGGACAGGGTGGATGGCTACACCTTC.

The chain joins TRBV10-2 to TRBJ2-2; TRBD2 matches 8 bases. This CDR3 has 14 residues. The V segment lost 6 bases and the J segment 4 bases; nucleotides outside the gene matches: 4. The germline gives CDR1 WSHSY, CDR2 SAAADI. Here the CDR3 DNA reads TGCGCCAGCAGGCCCGGGGGGGCCACCGGGGAGCTGTTTTTT. Its translation: CASRPGGATGELFF.

This chain joins TRBV15 and TRBJ1-3; D remains unclear. Germline V gene sequence: CDR1 LNHNV, CDR2 YYDKDF (reference sequence). Trimming cost V 6 bases and J 1 base, with 13 bases left between them. The CDR3 is 15 residues long. The CDR3 loop reads CATSQSPGSGNTIYF. The CDR3 DNA reads TGTGCCACCAGTCAGAGCCCCGGGTCTGGAAACACCATATATTTT. The entire variable domain, with the rest obtained from reference TRBV15 and TRBJ1-3, is as follows: DAMVIQNPRYQVTQFGKPVTLSCSQTLNHNVMYWYQQKSSQAPKLLFHYYDKDFNNEADTPDNFQSRRPNTSFCFLDIRSPGLGDTAMYLCATSQSPGSGNTIYFGEGSWLTVV.

Note on this clone: The same CDR3 is also encoded by other DNA sequences in this sample. The chain couples TRBV7-9 to TRBJ2-1, with D tentatively TRBD1 (6 bases). V shed 5 bases and J shed 2 bases, with 7 bases lying between them. This CDR3 is built from 13 residues. From germline, CDR1 is SEHNR and CDR2 FQNEAQ (reference sequence). The CDR3, as DNA: TGTGCCAGCAGCCGGACAGCCTACAATGAGCAGTTCTTC. It specifies CASSRTAYNEQFF.

This clone was seen just once. V usage is TRBV9 and J usage is TRBJ2-5, with 10 bases aligning to TRBD2. J gave up 4 bases and V 1 base, and 1 base lay outside the gene matches. The CDR3 spans 14 residues. The germline V gene encodes CDR1 SGDLS and CDR2 YYNGEE. As DNA, the CDR3 is TGTGCCAGCAGCGTAAGCGGGGGGGGAGAGACCCAGTACTTC. Encoded protein: CASSVSGGGETQYF.

Remarks on this clone: The same CDR3 also results from other DNA sequences found in this sample. This chain joins TRBV4-1 and TRBJ2-7, with 9 bases matching TRBD1. V dropped 1 base and J dropped 1; count of bases not matched to a gene: 2. The CDR3 has 15 residues. Germline values: CDR1 MGHRA, CDR2 YSYEKL. CDR3 region: CASSQGGTGSYEQYF. CDR3 DNA sequence: TGCGCCAGCAGCCAAGGGGGGACAGGGTCCTACGAGCAGTACTTC.

This chain connects TRBV5-8 to TRBJ2-3, with TRBD1 matching 10 bases. With 6 bases clipped from V and 3 bases from J, the junction kept 10 bases outside the gene matches. The CDR3 sequence is 16 residues long. Germline values: CDR1 SGHTS, CDR2 YDEGEE. The CDR3 DNA is TGTGCCAGCACCTACCCGGGACAGGGGTGGACAGATACGCAGTATTTT. This encodes CASTYPGQGWTDTQYF.

This chain joins TRBV11-2 and TRBJ2-7; D may correspond to TRBD1 or TRBD2 (6 bases each). The CDR3 consists of 15 residues. V was clipped by 5 bases and J by 6 bases, with 20 bases between them. Germline CDR1 and CDR2: SGHAT and FQNNGV. The DNA of the CDR3 is TGTGCCAGCAGCCCACCAAACAGGGACTTGAGCGAGCAGTACTTC. It yields the protein CASSPPNRDLSEQYF. Drawing the rest from reference TRBV11-2 and TRBJ2-7, the complete variable domain is EAGVAQSPRYKIIEKRQSVAFWCNPISGHATLYWYQQILGQGPKLLIQFQNNGVVDDSQLPKDRFSAERLKGVDSTLKIQPAKLEDSAVYLCASSPPNRDLSEQYFGPGTRLTVT.

This chain uses TRBV28 with TRBJ1-5; TRBD1 might be the D (6 bases). The CDR3 consists of 16 residues. Trimming stripped 6 bases from V and 0 bases from J, with 15 bases between. Germline values: CDR1 MDHEN, CDR2 SYDVKM. CDR3 residues: CASRTLTGDSNQPQHF. In nucleotides, the CDR3 is TGTGCCAGCAGGACTTTGACAGGAGATAGCAATCAGCCCCAGCATTTT.

J is TRBJ2-2 and V is TRBV6-5; D is uncertain. CDR1 MNHEY and CDR2 SVGAGI come from the germline V gene. V lost 2 bases to trimming and J lost 5 bases, with 9 bases between them. The length of the CDR3 is 14 residues. This CDR3 is CASSYAVFTGELFF. The CDR3 bases are TGTGCCAGCAGTTACGCTGTCTTTACCGGGGAGCTGTTTTTT.

This chain uses TRBV7-9 with TRBJ2-5, with 8 bases matching TRBD2. The length of the CDR3 is 19 residues. CDR1 and CDR2 (germline): SEHNR, FQNEAQ (reference sequence). V was pared by 5 bases and J by 2 bases, with 19 bases of the junction left unmatched. The CDR3 DNA reads TGTGCCAGCAGCCGAACTCCTAGCGGGCTACTTCATCTTCAAGAGACCCAGTACTTC. The encoded protein is CASSRTPSGLLHLQETQYF.

V and J are TRBV29-1 and TRBJ1-1; D ambiguous. CDR3 size: 12 residues. V was trimmed by 3 bases and J by 10 bases, leaving 15 bases between them. Germline V gene lookup returns CDR1 SQVTM and CDR2 ANQGSEA. CDR3 residues: CSVDSPQGRAFF. The CDR3 bases are TGCAGCGTTGACTCTCCCCAAGGGCGAGCTTTCTTT. Variable domain in full (rest from reference TRBV29-1 and TRBJ1-1): SAVISQKPSRDICQRGTSLTIQCQVDSQVTMMFWYRQQPGQSLTLIATANQGSEATYESGFVIDKFPISRPNLTFSTLTVSNMSPEDSSIYLCSVDSPQGRAFFGQGTRLTVV.

Points on this clone: The junction shows a germline mismatch at one end, possibly a read error. The same CDR3 arises from other DNA sequences in this sample as well. This chain uses TRBV10-3 with TRBJ2-1; TRBD1 matches at 9 bases. CDR3 length: 14 residues. Germline values: CDR1 ENHRY, CDR2 SYGVKD. The CDR3 loop is CAIRTGARGDEQFF. The CDR3 DNA reads as TGCGCCATCAGGACAGGGGCTCGAGGCGATGAGCAGTTCTTC.

CDR3 in amino acids: CATSREEDSRPQHF. For the CDR3, the DNA is TGTGCCACCAGCAGAGAAGAGGACAGTAGGCCCCAGCATTTT. V gene TRBV15 combines with J gene TRBJ1-5, with a weak D call TRBD1 (6 bases). Trimming pared 0 bases from V and 9 bases from J, leaving 12 bases between. Germline V lookup: CDR1 LNHNV, CDR2 YYDKDF (reference sequence). This CDR3 is 14 amino acids long. Full variable domain (missing parts from reference TRBV15 and TRBJ1-5): DAMVIQNPRYQVTQFGKPVTLSCSQTLNHNVMYWYQQKSSQAPKLLFHYYDKDFNNEADTPDNFQSRRPNTSFCFLDIRSPGLGDTAMYLCATSREEDSRPQHFGDGTRLSIL.

The rearrangement uses TRBV27 and TRBJ2-2; TRBD2 might be the D (5 bases). The germline V and J ends were trimmed by 6 bases and 4 bases, with 12 bases remaining between them. CDR3 size: 14 residues. CDR1 is MNHEY, CDR2 SMNVEV, per germline (reference sequence). CDR3 region: CASSYAGSTGELFF. Here the CDR3 DNA reads TGTGCCAGCAGCTATGCGGGTAGCACCGGGGAGCTGTTTTTT.

This clone was recorded only once. V is TRBV4-2 and J is TRBJ2-7; 7 nucleotides match TRBD2. Germline CDR1 is LGHNA and CDR2 is YNFKEQ. Trimming removed 1 base from V and 5 bases from J; junction bases left unmatched: 11. CDR3 length: 16 residues. As DNA, the CDR3 is TGTGCCAGCAGCCAAGTCTTGCTAGCGGAAGTCCACGAGCAGTACTTC. The encoded protein is CASSQVLLAEVHEQYF.

The rearrangement links TRBV9 to TRBJ2-1, with TRBD2 identical over 12 bases. Per the germline V gene, CDR1 is SGDLS and CDR2 is YYNGEE. J gave up 9 bases and V 5 bases, and 9 bases lay outside the gene matches. This CDR3 contains 15 residues. CDR3 residues: CASSEERLAGVEQFF. CDR3 bases: TGTGCCAGCAGTGAAGAACGACTAGCGGGAGTTGAGCAGTTCTTC. Together with reference TRBV9 and TRBJ2-1, the CDR3 gives the full variable domain: DSGVTQTPKHLITATGQRVTLRCSPRSGDLSVYWYQQSLDQGLQFLIQYYNGEERAKGNILERFSAQQFPDLHSELNLSSLELGDSALYFCASSEERLAGVEQFFGPGTRLTVL.

The chain employs TRBV29-1 and TRBJ2-1, with 10 bases fitting TRBD1. V lost 0 bases to trimming and J lost 8 bases; unmatched junction nucleotides: 4. CDR1 is SQVTM and CDR2 is ANQGSEA in the germline V gene. The CDR3 is 14 residues long. The CDR3 DNA sequence: TGCAGCGTTGAAGAGGGGGACAGGGGCGATGAGCAGTTCTTC. This encodes CSVEEGDRGDEQFF.

The chain uses TRBV4-1 and TRBJ2-2, with D possibly TRBD2 on 6 matching bases. The CDR3 length is 18 residues. Germline V gene sequence: CDR1 MGHRA, CDR2 YSYEKL. Trimming left V 1 base short and J 5 bases short, with 20 bases between. DNA of the CDR3: TGCGCCAGCAGCCAAGCCCCCCCCGGGAGTGTGGGTACCGGGGAGCTGTTTTTT. Translating it yields CASSQAPPGSVGTGELFF.

The rearrangement links TRBV7-9 to TRBJ2-7; 9 bases are a match to TRBD1. The CDR3 has 14 amino acids. Losses at the gene ends were 5 bases for V and 6 bases for J; bases not matched to a gene: 8. CDR1 is SEHNR and CDR2 is FQNEAQ in the germline V gene (reference sequence). CDR3: CASSPGTGSGEQYF. The CDR3 nucleotides read TGTGCCAGCAGCCCGGGGACAGGGAGTGGCGAGCAGTACTTC.

As regards this clone: Other DNA sequences in the sample encode the same CDR3. The genes are TRBV6-1 and TRBJ2-7; TRBD1 matches 7 bases. The germline V gene has CDR1 MNHNS and CDR2 SASEGT. V was clipped by 6 bases and J by 2 bases; unmatched bases: 7. This CDR3 comprises 14 residues. The CDR3 reads CASSHRDSTYEQYF. The DNA for the CDR3 is TGTGCCAGCAGCCACCGGGACAGCACCTACGAGCAGTACTTC.

As concerns this clone: Distinct nucleotide sequences in the sample also encode this CDR3. The V call is TRBV29-1, the J call TRBJ2-3, with 10 bases aligning to TRBD2. This CDR3 has 13 amino acids. V gave up 2 bases and J gave up 6 bases; unmatched junction bases: 2. Germline CDR1 and CDR2: SQVTM and ANQGSEA. The chain's CDR3 is CSVELAGADTQYF. The CDR3 DNA reads TGCAGCGTTGAACTAGCGGGAGCTGATACGCAGTATTTT.

This clone appeared a single time. V usage is TRBV7-8 and J usage is TRBJ2-7; D unresolved. The CDR3 is 13 amino acids. The ends were cut back, 3 bases at V and 2 bases at J, with 8 bases in the middle. Germline V lookup: CDR1 SGHVS, CDR2 FQNEAQ. CDR3 loop: CASSFGSAYEQYF. CDR3 DNA: TGTGCCAGCAGCTTCGGCTCTGCCTACGAGCAGTACTTC.

J is TRBJ2-7 and V is TRBV6-5, with D tentatively TRBD2 (6 bases). Trimming stripped 2 bases from V and 1 base from J, with 12 bases between. CDR1 is MNHEY and CDR2 is SVGAGI in the germline V gene. CDR3 length: 15 residues. In DNA form, the CDR3 reads TGTGCCAGCAGTTACGGCCTAGCGTTTTCCTACGAGCAGTACTTC. This codes for CASSYGLAFSYEQYF.

This clone was seen once. This chain's CDR3 is CASSSQPIYNEQFF. The CDR3 DNA follows: TGTGCCAGCAGTTCCCAGCCTATTTACAATGAGCAGTTCTTC. V is TRBV27 and J is TRBJ2-1; D not resolved. The CDR3 covers 14 residues. Germline CDR1 reads MNHEY; CDR2 reads SMNVEV (reference sequence). Trimming took off 4 bases at V and 4 bases at J, with 11 bases between the two ends.